The rows below give T cell receptor beta chains drawn from one sample of a study of blood T cell repertoires in COVID-19. Some clones are missing from TCRdb's copy, which holds only in-frame ones; the method was immunoSEQ multiplex PCR. The table shows about 58,000 clones, with about 89% occurring only once. Sequencing used peripheral blood. The receptors derive from a woman aged 60-75 years with active COVID-19. CDR3s include the opening cysteine and the closing phenylalanine or tryptophan. The D gene is left open where the match is weak.

>TRBJ2-3|.|TRBV7-2
TGTGCCAGCAGCTTATATCAGGGAATAGGTACGCAGTATTTT
CASSLYQGIGTQYF
>TRBJ2-4|.|TRBV5-4
TGTGCCAGCAGCTTGCGGGGGGCAGAAAACATTCAGTACTTC
CASSLRGAENIQYF
>TRBJ2-7|TRBD1|TRBV10-3
TGTGCCATCAGACAGGGGGTTAACTACGAGCAGTACTTC
CAIRQGVNYEQYF
>TRBJ1-1|TRBD1|TRBV5-6
TGTGCCAGCAGCTTCAGGACAGGGTTCCCCCTACTCCTTGAAGCTTTCTTT
CASSFRTGFPLLLEAFF
>TRBJ2-5|TRBD1|TRBV10-3
TGTGCCATATCCGGGACCGACAGGGATGAAGAGACCCAGTACTTC
CAISGTDRDEETQYF
>TRBJ1-2|TRBD1|TRBV18
TGTGCCAGCTCAATTACAGGGGCTCCGCATGGCTACACCTTC
CASSITGAPHGYTF
>TRBJ1-2|.|TRBV7-6
TGTGCCAGCAGCCAGGGAAACAGCTATGGCTACACCTTC
CASSQGNSYGYTF
>TRBJ2-1|TRBD2|TRBV7-3
TGTGCCAGCAGCTTAAGGCGCGGGGGTCCCCGCGGGGGAAACAATGAGCAGTTCTTC
CASSLRRGGPRGGNNEQFF
>TRBJ2-7|.|TRBV10-2
TGCGCCAGCTGGCACAGTTCCTACGAGCAGTACTTC
CASWHSSYEQYF
>TRBJ1-3|TRBD1|TRBV13
TGTGCCAGCAGCCATAACAAGGGGGCACTAAGAGGAAACACCATATATTTT
CASSHNKGALRGNTIYF
>TRBJ1-2|TRBD1|TRBV6-6
TGTGCCAGCAGTCCACGCCTGGGACAGGGGAAGGACTATGGCTACACCTTC
CASSPRLGQGKDYGYTF